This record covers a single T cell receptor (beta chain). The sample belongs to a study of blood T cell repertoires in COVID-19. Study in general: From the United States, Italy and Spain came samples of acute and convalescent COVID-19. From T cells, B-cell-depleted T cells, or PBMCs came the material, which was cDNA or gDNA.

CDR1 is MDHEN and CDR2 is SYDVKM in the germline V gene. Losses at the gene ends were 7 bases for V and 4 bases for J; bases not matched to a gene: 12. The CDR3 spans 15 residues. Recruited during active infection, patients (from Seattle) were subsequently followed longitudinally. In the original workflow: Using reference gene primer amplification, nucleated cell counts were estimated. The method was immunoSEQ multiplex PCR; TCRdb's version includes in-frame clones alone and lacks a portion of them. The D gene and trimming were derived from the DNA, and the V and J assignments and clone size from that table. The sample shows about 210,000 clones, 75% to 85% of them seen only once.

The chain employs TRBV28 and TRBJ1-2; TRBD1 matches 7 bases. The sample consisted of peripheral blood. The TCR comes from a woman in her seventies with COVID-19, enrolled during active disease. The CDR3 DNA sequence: TGTGCCAGCAACGTACAGGGGTCTCTAAGCTATGGCTACACCTTC. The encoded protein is CASNVQGSLSYGYTF.